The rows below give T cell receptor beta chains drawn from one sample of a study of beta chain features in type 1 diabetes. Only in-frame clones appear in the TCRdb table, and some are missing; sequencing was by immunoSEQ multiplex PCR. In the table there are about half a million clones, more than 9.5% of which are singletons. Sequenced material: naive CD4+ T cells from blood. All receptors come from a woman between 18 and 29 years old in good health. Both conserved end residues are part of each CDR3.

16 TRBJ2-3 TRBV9 CASSVGFAGGTDTQYF
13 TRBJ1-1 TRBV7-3 CASSAGWDTEAFF
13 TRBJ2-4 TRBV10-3 CAISRDGKNIQYF
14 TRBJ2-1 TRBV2 CATDLGGTSFEQFF
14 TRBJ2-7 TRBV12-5 CASGFLPSSDEQYF
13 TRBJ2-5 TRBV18 CASSPWQGETQYF
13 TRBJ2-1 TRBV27 CASKGQGVDEQFF
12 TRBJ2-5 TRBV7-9 CASSFDQRTQYF
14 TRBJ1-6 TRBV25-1 CASSFRQDGSPLHF
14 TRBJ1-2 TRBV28 CASSSLDRVRGYTF
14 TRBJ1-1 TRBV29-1 CSVEDLTGDTEAFF
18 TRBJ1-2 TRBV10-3 CAISEPPGTPWGNYGYTF
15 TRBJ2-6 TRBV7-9 CASSLSGAGANVLTF
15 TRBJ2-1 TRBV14 CASSRRGISYNEQFF
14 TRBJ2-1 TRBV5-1 CASERDGLYNEQFF
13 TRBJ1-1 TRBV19 CASSVQGRTEAFF
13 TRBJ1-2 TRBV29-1 CSASGGPDYGYTF
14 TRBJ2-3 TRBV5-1 CASSADRGQDTQYF
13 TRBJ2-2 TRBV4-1 CASSQVSAGELFF
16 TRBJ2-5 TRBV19 CASPRYARGPKETQYF
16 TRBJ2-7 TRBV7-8 CASSLASGRKLGEQYF
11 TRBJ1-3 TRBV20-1 CSASGGNTIYF
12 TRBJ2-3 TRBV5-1 CASSNGADTQYF
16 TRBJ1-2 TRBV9 CASSARTDRGNYGYTF
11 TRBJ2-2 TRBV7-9 CASSTTGELFF
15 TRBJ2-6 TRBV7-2 CASSFQLLGANVLTF
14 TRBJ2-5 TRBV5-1 CASSPQAPGETQYF
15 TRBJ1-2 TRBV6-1 CASSIDRGLGYGYTF
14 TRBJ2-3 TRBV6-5 CASRRQASTDTQYF
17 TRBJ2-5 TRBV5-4 CASSPGTPGRYQETQYF
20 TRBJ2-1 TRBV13 CASSLLLPPRGRSRTGEQFF
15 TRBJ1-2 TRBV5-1 CASSTTGQHQYGYTF
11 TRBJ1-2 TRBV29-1 CSAGQNYGYTF
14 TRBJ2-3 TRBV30 CAWQEGVLTDTQYF
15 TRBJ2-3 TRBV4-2 CASGPRDRITDTQYF
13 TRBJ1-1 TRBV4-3 CASSQRGNTEAFF
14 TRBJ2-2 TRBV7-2 CASSLAVNTGELFF
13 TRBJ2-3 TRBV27 CASSSQGGDTQYF
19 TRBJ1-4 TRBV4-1 CASRGYRDRGRVTNEKLFF
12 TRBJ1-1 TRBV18 CASSPSQIEAFF
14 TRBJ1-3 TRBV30 CAWSHTPRVGTIYF
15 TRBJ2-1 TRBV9 CASSPRGGTYNEQFF